This T cell receptor (beta chain) derives from a study of T cell responses to AZD1222 COVID-19 vaccine. TCRdb's copy holds only in-frame clones and misses some; the assay was immunoSEQ multiplex PCR. Among 95,000 to 110,000 clones listed, roughly nine tenths were seen once. In germline, CDR1 is LNHNV, CDR2 YYDKDF (reference sequence). Unmatched junction bases numbered 16, after V lost 5 bases and J lost 3 bases. This CDR3 has 19 amino acids. The sample here was peripheral blood, taken on day 0 of AZD1222 vaccination. The J gene is TRBJ1-4, the V gene TRBV15; 9 nucleotides line up with TRBD1. The source is an adult in good health. The chain's CDR3 is CATSARNSGQGRANEKLFF. CDR3 DNA sequence: TGTGCCACCAGCGCACGAAACTCCGGACAGGGGAGGGCTAATGAAAAACTGTTTTTT.